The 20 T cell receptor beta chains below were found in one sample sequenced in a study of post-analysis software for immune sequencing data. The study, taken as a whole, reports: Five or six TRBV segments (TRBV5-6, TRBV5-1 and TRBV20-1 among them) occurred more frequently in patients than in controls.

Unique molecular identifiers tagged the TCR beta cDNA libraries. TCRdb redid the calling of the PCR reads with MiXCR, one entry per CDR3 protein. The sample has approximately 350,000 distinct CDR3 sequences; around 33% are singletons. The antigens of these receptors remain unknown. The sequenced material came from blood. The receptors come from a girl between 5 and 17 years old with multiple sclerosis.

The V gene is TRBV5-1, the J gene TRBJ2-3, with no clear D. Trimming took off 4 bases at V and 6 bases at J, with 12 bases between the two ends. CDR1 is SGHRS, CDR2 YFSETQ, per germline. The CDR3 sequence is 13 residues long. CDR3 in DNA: TGCGCCAGCAGCCGACCTAATGCGGATACGCAGTATTTT. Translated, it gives CASSRPNADTQYF. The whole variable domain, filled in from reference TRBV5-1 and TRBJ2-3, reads KAGVTQTPRYLIKTRGQQVTLSCSPISGHRSVSWYQQTPGQGLQFLFEYFSETQRNKGNFPGRFSGRQFSNSRSEMNVSTLELGDSALYLCASSRPNADTQYFGPGTRLTVL.

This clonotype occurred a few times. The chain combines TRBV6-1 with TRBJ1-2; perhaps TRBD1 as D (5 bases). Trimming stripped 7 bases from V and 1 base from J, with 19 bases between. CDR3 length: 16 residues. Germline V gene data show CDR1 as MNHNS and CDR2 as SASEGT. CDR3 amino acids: CASMGFGGTVNYGYTF. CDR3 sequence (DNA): TGTGCCAGCATGGGGTTCGGAGGGACCGTTAACTATGGCTACACCTTC.

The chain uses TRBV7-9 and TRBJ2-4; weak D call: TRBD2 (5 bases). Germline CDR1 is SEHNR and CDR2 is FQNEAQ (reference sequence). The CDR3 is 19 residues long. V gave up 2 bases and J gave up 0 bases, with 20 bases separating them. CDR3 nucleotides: TGTGCCAGCAGCTTATTTATCGGGAAGTCGTTTGGAGCCAAAAACATTCAGTACTTC. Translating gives CASSLFIGKSFGAKNIQYF.

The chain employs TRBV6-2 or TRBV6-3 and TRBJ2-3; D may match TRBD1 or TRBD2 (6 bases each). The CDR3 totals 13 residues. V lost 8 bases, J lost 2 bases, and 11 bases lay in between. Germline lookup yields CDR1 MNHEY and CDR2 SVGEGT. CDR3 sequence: CASLRGDTDTQYF. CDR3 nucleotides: TGTGCCAGCCTTAGGGGGGACACAGATACGCAGTATTTT.

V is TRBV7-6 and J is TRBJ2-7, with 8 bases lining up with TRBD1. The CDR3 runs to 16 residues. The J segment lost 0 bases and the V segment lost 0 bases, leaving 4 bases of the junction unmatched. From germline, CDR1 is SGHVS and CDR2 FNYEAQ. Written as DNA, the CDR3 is TGTGCCAGCAGCTTAGCCGGACAGGGTACCTCCTACGAGCAGTACTTC. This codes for CASSLAGQGTSYEQYF.

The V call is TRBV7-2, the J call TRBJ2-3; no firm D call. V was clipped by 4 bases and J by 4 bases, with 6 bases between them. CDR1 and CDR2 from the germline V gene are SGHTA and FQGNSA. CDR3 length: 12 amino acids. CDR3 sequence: CASSSDADTQYF. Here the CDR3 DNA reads TGTGCCAGCAGCTCTGATGCAGATACGCAGTATTTT. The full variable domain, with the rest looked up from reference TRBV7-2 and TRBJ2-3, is GAGVSQSPSNKVTEKGKDVELRCDPISGHTALYWYRQSLGQGLEFLIYFQGNSAPDKSGLPSDRFSAERTGGSVSTLTIQRTQQEDSAVYLCASSSDADTQYFGPGTRLTVL.

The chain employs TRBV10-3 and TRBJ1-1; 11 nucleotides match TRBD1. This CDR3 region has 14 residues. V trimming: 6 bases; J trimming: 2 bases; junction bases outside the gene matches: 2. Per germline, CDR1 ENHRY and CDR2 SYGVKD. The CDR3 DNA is TGTGCCATCAGCGGGACAGGGGGTAACACTGAAGCTTTCTTT. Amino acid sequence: CAISGTGGNTEAFF.

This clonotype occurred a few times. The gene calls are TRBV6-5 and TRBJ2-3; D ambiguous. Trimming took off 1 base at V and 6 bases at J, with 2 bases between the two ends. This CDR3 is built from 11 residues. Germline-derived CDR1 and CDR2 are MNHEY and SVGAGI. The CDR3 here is CASSYWDTQYF. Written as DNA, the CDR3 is TGTGCCAGCAGTTACTGGGATACGCAGTATTTT.

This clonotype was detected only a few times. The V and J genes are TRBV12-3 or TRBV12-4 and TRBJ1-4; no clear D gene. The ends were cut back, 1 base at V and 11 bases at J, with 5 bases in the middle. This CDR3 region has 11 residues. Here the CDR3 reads CASSLEDKLFF. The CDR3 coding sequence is TGTGCCAGCAGTTTAGAGGATAAACTGTTTTTT.

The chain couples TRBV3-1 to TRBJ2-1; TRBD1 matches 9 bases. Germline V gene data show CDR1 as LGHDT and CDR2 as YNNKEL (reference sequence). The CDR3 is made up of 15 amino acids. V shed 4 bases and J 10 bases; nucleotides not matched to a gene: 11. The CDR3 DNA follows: TGTGCCAGCAGCCCCGGGACAGGGCCTTTTGAGGAGCAGTTCTTC. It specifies CASSPGTGPFEEQFF.

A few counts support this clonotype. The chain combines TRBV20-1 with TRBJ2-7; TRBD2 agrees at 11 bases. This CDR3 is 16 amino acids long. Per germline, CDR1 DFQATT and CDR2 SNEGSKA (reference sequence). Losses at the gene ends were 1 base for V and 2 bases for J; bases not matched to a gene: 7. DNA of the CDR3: TGCAGTGCTAGAGCCCACCATAGCGGGAGGGCCTACGAGCAGTACTTC. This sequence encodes CSARAHHSGRAYEQYF.

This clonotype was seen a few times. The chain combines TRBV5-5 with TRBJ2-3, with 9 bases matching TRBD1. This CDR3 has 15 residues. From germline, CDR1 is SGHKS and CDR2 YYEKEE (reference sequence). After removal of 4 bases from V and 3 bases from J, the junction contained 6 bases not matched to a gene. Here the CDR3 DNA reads TGTGCCAGCAGCCTACAGGGGGCTCTGACAGATACGCAGTATTTT. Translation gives CASSLQGALTDTQYF. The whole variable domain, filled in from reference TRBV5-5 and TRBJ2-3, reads DAGVTQSPTHLIKTRGQQVTLRCSPISGHKSVSWYQQVLGQGPQFIFQYYEKEERGRGNFPDRFSARQFPNYSSELNVNALLLGDSALYLCASSLQGALTDTQYFGPGTRLTVL.

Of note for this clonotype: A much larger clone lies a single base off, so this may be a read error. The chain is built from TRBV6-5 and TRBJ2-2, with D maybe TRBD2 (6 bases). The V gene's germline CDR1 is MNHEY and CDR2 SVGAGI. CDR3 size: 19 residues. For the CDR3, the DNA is TGTGCCAGCAGTTACCGAACGCGCGTGCGGACATCCTCAACCGGGGGGCTGTTTTTT. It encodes CASSYRTRVRTSSTGGLFF.

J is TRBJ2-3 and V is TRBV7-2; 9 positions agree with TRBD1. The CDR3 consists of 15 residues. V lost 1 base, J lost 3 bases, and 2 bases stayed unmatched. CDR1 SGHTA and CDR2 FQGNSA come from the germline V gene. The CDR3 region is CASSLDRGLTDTQYF. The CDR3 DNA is TGTGCCAGCAGCTTAGACAGGGGGCTTACAGATACGCAGTATTTT.

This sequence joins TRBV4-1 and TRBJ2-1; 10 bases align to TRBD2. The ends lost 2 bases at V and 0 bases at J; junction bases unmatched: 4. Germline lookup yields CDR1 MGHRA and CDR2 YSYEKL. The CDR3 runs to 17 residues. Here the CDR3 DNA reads TGCGCCAGCAGCCAAATACTAGCGGGGCTCTCCTACAATGAGCAGTTCTTC. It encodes CASSQILAGLSYNEQFF.

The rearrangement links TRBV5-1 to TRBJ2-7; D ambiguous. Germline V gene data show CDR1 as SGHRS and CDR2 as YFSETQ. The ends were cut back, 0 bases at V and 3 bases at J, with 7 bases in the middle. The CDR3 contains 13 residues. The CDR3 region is CASSLEINYEQYF. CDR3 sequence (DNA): TGCGCCAGCAGCTTGGAGATTAACTACGAGCAGTACTTC.

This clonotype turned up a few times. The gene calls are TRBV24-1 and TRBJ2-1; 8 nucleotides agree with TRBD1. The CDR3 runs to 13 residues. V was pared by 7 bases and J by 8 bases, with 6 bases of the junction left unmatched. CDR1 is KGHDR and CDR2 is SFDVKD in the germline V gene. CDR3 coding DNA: TGTGCCACCAGCGGAACAGGGGGTGATGAGCAGTTCTTC. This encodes CATSGTGGDEQFF.

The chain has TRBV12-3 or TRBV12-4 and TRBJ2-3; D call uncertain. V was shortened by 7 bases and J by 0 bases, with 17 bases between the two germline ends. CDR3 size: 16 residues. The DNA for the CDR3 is TGTGCCAGCAAGGGCAGAGCCGAGACGAGCACAGATACGCAGTATTTT. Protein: CASKGRAETSTDTQYF.

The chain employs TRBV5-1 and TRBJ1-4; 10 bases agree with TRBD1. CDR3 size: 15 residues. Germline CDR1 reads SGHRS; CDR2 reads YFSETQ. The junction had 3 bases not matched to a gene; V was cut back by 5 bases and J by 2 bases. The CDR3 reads CASRRQGATNEKLFF. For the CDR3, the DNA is TGCGCCAGCAGGAGACAGGGGGCGACTAATGAAAAACTGTTTTTT.

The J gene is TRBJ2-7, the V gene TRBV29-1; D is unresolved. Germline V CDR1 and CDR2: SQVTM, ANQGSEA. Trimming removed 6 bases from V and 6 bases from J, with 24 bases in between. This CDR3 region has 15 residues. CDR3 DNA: TGCAGCGTCGCAGAACCTAATAAACTCAAGGGCGAGCAGTACTTC. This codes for CSVAEPNKLKGEQYF.